The 8 T cell receptor beta chains below all came from one sample that was sequenced in a study of shared clonotypes between healthy human individuals. The table came from immunoSEQ multiplex PCR; TCRdb's copy has only in-frame clones and leaves some out. The sample holds about 2.4 million clones, around nine tenths seen once. Specimen: naive CD4+ T cells sorted from blood. Subset specified: CD45RA+ positively selected. Every receptor here comes from a man aged 18 to 30 in good health.

The rearrangement joins TRBV27 to TRBJ1-2, with 9 bases fitting TRBD1. The trim removed 5 bases at V and 8 bases at J, leaving 6 bases unmatched. CDR3 length: 13 amino acids. Germline-derived CDR1 and CDR2 are MNHEY and SMNVEV (reference sequence). The chain's CDR3 is CASSPRTGVGYTF. CDR3 DNA sequence: TGTGCCAGCAGTCCCAGGACAGGGGTCGGCTACACCTTC.

CDR3 coding DNA: TGTGCCAGCAGCTTGAAAGGGACAGTGCGTAATTCACCCCTCCACTTT. Its protein is CASSLKGTVRNSPLHF. The V and J genes are TRBV5-6 and TRBJ1-6, with TRBD1 matching 7 bases. CDR1 and CDR2 from the germline V gene are SGHDT and YYEEEE. V gave up 1 base and J gave up 6 bases; unmatched junction bases: 7. The CDR3 has 16 residues.

This chain joins TRBV6-1 and TRBJ1-2; D is ambiguous. Germline loops: CDR1 MNHNS, CDR2 SASEGT. This CDR3 region has 14 residues. The V and J ends lost 2 bases and 7 bases respectively, with 14 bases between them. The CDR3 loop reads CASSERVTTSGYTF. CDR3 nucleotide sequence: TGTGCCAGCAGTGAAAGGGTTACGACGTCTGGCTACACCTTC.

This chain uses TRBV6-1 with TRBJ1-4, with D unresolved. The CDR3 contains 17 residues. Trimming removed 0 bases at V and 7 bases at J, with 18 bases between. The V gene's germline CDR1 is MNHNS and CDR2 SASEGT. DNA for the CDR3: TGTGCCAGCAGTGAAGCGCGAGGGAAGGCAGACCGTGAAAAACTGTTTTTT. Translated, it gives CASSEARGKADREKLFF.

The V gene is TRBV4-3, the J gene TRBJ1-4; unclear D gene. Germline V gene sequence: CDR1 LGHNA, CDR2 YSLEER. This CDR3 is built from 15 residues. Trimming removed 1 base from V and 8 bases from J, with 14 bases in between. CDR3 sequence reads: CASSQGGLVGEKLFF. The CDR3 DNA follows: TGCGCCAGCAGCCAAGGAGGACTGGTTGGGGAAAAACTGTTTTTT.

The chain recombines TRBV4-2 with TRBJ2-1; unclear D gene. Trimming cost V 0 bases and J 3 bases, with 3 bases left between them. The CDR3 is 13 residues long. The germline V gene encodes CDR1 LGHNA and CDR2 YNFKEQ. This CDR3 reads CASSQEGYNEQFF. CDR3 DNA sequence: TGTGCCAGCAGCCAAGAAGGCTACAATGAGCAGTTCTTC.

Comment on this clone: Other DNA sequences of this sample code for an identical CDR3. The chain carries TRBV19 and TRBJ1-6; D uncertain. Germline assignment: CDR1 LNHDA and CDR2 SQIVND (reference sequence). V was pared by 0 bases and J by 5 bases, with 5 bases between. The length of the CDR3 is 14 residues. The CDR3 protein is CASSIEGDNSPLHF. As DNA, the CDR3 is TGTGCCAGTAGTATAGAAGGAGATAATTCACCCCTCCACTTT. The full variable domain, in which reference TRBV19 and TRBJ1-6 provide the parts outside the CDR3, is DGGITQSPKYLFRKEGQNVTLSCEQNLNHDAMYWYRQDPGQGLRLIYYSQIVNDFQKGDIAEGYSVSREKKESFPLTVTSAQKNPTAFYLCASSIEGDNSPLHFGNGTRLTVT.

Remarks on this clone: The same CDR3 arises from other DNA sequences in this sample as well. The CDR3 coding sequence is TGTGCCAGTAGTACCCAGCAAGAGACCCAGTACTTC. Translated: CASSTQQETQYF. This chain connects TRBV19 to TRBJ2-5; D is uncertain. Trimming cost V 4 bases and J 2 bases, with 5 bases left between them. CDR1 and CDR2 (germline): LNHDA, SQIVND (reference sequence). The CDR3 spans 12 residues.